This record looks at one T cell receptor beta chain sequence and its context. It lacks a known antigen. No per-base quality is available; no much larger clone lies one base away. This specimen belongs to a study of T cell responses to AZD1222 COVID-19 vaccine (dated by TCRdb to about 2021). For the wider study: AZD1222 recipients whose second dose came at about 4 weeks and those whose second dose came at about 12 weeks were combined into one group, since spike-specific TCR depth and breadth did not differ between the two schedules. TCR sequencing was performed for roughly 250 trial participants, of whom about 200 were given two doses of AZD1222 and roughly 25 were given two doses of MenACWY control vaccine. Enrollment into the trials was organized by age into subgroups of 18-55, 56-69 and 70-plus years, and those subgroups contained approximately 150, 30 and 60 TCR-sequenced participants, respectively.

Broad study findings and their caveats: In the small 56-69-year group, the increase in depth fell short of significance, most likely because of low power. Vaccine-associated CD4 TCRs spanned the whole spike protein, with dominant responses in regions 160-218 and 743-854. Nearly half of unique spike-specific TCRs reportedly recognized epitopes outside regions mutated in the B.1.351 and B.1.1.7 variants. Only six or seven AZD1222 recipients were SARS-CoV-2 seropositive at baseline, limiting conclusions about previously exposed vaccinees. Most participants were white British and females outnumbered males, and the authors suggested that clonal diversity may have been underestimated. Because no day 14 peak-response samples were available, the repertoires could be characterized only after the peak T cell response. A significant rise in spike-specific TCR breadth and depth was observed after two AZD1222 doses relative to day 0 and relative to MenACWY recipients.

Via the germline V gene, CDR1 is SGHTA and CDR2 FQGNSA. The CDR3 contains 17 residues, cysteine and phenylalanine counted. Of all the DNA, just the CDR3 is kept, 51 bases in frame from base 1. Trimming removed 2 bases from V and 2 bases from J, leaving 19 bases between the germline ends. The time point label on this specimen signifies: baseline before first vaccination. Vaccinee samples were obtained from the UK trials COV001 and COV002, which included a single-blind randomized controlled phase 2/3 trial of AZD1222 (ChAdOx1 nCoV-19) in healthy adults. Trial participant PBMC samples were collected at day 0 and day 28 after the second dose for TCRbeta chain sequencing. The CDR3 regions of human TCRbeta chains were analyzed by immunosequencing. Per the authors' processing: Repertoire TCRs were checked for matches against a reference library of SARS-CoV-2-specific TCRs that had been generated using the MIRA antigen-specificity platform. Breadth meant the fraction of unique TCRs that were SARS-CoV-2-associated, whereas depth meant the fraction of total T cells that were SARS-CoV-2-associated. Using the MIRA data, every spike-specific TCR was mapped to the spike region that the TCR reacted to and assigned to either a CD4 or a CD8 class. Log10-transformed breadth and depth values were compared by one-way ANOVA with Sidak's multiple comparisons tests. TCRdb provides this immuneACCESS table in a form limited to in-frame rearrangements. Some clones are lacking; in checked studies, under half of them reflect an unresolved V gene, and why the rest are absent is not known. Clonal size and the V and J genes are those of that table, whereas D and trimming came from the DNA. Across this sample there are approximately 150,000 clones, with just under 95% seen only once. The top ten constitute roughly 1.3% of the sample.

This clonotype was sampled from an adult in good health. The sample in question was peripheral blood, obtained on day 0 of AZD1222 vaccination. The chain was built from TRBV7-2 and TRBJ2-7; possibly the D gene is TRBD2, per 5 matching bases. The bases are TGTGCCAGCAGCTTAAATAGGGCCGGACTTCCTCCCTACGAGCAGTACTTC. This is translated as CASSLNRAGLPPYEQYF. When the CDR3 is completed using the reference TRBV7-2 and TRBJ2-7 genes on either side, the full variable domain is GAGVSQSPSNKVTEKGKDVELRCDPISGHTALYWYRQSLGQGLEFLIYFQGNSAPDKSGLPSDRFSAERTGGSVSTLTIQRTQQEDSAVYLCASSLNRAGLPPYEQYFGPGTRLTVT.